This note documents a single T cell receptor beta chain sequence. This specimen belongs to a study of OX40 agonist ivuxolimab in advanced cancers. Using immunoSEQ multiplex PCR, the repertoire was profiled, and TCRdb retains in-frame clones only, with some absent. The sample shows 75,000 to 100,000 clones, roughly 90% of them seen only once. Per germline, CDR1 MDHEN and CDR2 SYDVKM. V gave up 4 bases and J gave up 0 bases, with 12 bases separating them. The CDR3 has 15 amino acids. The chain recombines TRBV28 with TRBJ1-1, with a tentative D call TRBD1 (5 bases). The sequences come from CD4+ or CD8+ T cells sorted from blood, collected in a trial of the OX40 agonist ivuxolimab. The sequence was obtained from an adult with an advanced solid tumor such as melanoma, head and neck, liver or kidney cancer. CDR3 in amino acids: CASSSGAGLNTEAFF. The CDR3 DNA follows: TGTGCCAGCAGTTCCGGGGCGGGTCTGAACACTGAAGCTTTCTTT.